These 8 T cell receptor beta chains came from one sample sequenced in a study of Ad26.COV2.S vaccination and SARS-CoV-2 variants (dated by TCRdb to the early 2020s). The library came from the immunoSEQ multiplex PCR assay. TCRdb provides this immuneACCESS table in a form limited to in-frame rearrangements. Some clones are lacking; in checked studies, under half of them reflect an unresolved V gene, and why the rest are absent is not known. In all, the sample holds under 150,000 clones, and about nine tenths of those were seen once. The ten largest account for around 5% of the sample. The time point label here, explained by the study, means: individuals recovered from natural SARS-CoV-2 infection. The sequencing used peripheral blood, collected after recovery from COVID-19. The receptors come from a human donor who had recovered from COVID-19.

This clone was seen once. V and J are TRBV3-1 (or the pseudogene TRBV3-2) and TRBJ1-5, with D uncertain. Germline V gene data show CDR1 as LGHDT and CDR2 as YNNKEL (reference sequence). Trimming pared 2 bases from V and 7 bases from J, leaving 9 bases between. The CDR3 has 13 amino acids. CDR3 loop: CASSQFAGQPQHF. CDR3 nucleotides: TGTGCCAGCAGCCAATTTGCAGGACAGCCCCAGCATTTT.

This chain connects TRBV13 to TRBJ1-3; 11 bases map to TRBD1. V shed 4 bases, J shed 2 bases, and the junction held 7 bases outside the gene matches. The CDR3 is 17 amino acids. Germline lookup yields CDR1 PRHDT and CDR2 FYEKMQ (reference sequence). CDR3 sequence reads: CASSSTMGQGAGNTIYF. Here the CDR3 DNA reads TGTGCCAGCAGCTCCACCATGGGACAGGGGGCTGGAAACACCATATATTTT.

The CDR3, as DNA: TGTGCCAGCAGCCCAGGACAGCCCGGCTCTGGAAACACCATATATTTT. Its translation is CASSPGQPGSGNTIYF. The chain carries TRBV7-2 and TRBJ1-3, with D perhaps TRBD1 (6 bases). CDR1 is SGHTA and CDR2 is FQGNSA in the germline V gene. This CDR3 has 16 residues. The V gene lost 5 bases and the J gene lost 0 bases, with 14 bases spanning the gap.

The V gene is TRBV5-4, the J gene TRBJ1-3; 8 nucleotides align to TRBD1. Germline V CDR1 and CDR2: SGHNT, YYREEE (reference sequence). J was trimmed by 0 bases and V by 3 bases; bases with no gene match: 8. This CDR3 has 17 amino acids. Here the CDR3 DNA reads TGTGCCAGCAGCTCAGACAGGGGTGCCCTCTCTGGAAACACCATATATTTT. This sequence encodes CASSSDRGALSGNTIYF.

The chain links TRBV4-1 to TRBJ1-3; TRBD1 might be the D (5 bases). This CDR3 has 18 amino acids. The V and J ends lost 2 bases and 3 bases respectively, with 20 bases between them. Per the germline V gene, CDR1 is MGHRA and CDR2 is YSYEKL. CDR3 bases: TGCGCCAGCAGCCAAAGCCCCCCGGGGGGATCCAATGGAAACACCATATATTTT. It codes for CASSQSPPGGSNGNTIYF.

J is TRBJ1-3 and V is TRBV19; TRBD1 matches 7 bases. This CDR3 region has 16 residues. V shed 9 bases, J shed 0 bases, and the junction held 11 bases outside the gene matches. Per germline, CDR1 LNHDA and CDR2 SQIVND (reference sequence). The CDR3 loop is CASREGAGNSGNTIYF. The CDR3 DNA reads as TGTGCCAGCAGAGAGGGGGCCGGGAACTCTGGAAACACCATATATTTT. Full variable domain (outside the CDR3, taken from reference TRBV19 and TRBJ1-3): DGGITQSPKYLFRKEGQNVTLSCEQNLNHDAMYWYRQDPGQGLRLIYYSQIVNDFQKGDIAEGYSVSREKKESFPLTVTSAQKNPTAFYLCASREGAGNSGNTIYFGEGSWLTVV.

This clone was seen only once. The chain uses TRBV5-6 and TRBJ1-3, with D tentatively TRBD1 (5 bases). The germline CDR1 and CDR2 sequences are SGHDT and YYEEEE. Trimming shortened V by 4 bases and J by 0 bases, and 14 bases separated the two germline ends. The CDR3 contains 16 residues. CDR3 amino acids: CASSRDRLSSGNTIYF. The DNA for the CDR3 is TGTGCCAGCAGCCGGGACCGCCTCAGCTCTGGAAACACCATATATTTT.

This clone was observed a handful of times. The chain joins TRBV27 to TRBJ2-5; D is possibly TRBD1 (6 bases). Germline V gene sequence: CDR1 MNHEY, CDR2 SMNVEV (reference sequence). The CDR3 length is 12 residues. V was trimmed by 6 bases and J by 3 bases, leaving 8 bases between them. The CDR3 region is CASRQGEETQYF. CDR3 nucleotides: TGTGCCAGCAGACAGGGAGAAGAGACCCAGTACTTC.